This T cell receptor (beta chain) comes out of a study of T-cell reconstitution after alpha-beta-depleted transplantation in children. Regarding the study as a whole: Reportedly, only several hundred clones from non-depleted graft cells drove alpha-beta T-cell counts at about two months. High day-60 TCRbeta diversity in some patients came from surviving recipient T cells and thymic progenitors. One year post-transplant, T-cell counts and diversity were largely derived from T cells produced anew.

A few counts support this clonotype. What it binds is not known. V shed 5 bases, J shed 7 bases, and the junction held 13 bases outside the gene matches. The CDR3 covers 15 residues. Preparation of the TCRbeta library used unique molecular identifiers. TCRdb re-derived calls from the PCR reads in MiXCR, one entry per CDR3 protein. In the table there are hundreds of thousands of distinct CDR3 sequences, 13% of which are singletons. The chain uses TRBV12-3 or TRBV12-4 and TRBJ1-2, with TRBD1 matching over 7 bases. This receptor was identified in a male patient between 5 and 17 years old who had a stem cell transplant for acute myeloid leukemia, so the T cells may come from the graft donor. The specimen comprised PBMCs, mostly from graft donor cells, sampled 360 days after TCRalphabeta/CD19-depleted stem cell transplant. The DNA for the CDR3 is TGTGCCAGCAGTCAGGGGGTGCGGGGGCGACGTGGCTACACCTTC. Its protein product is CASSQGVRGRRGYTF.